Following are 8 T cell receptor beta chains from one sample sequenced in a study of blood T cell repertoires in COVID-19. Only in-frame clones appear in the TCRdb table, and some are missing; sequencing was by immunoSEQ multiplex PCR. The sample yields about 94,000 clones, roughly 86% seen once. Sequenced input: peripheral blood. The receptor set was obtained from a human donor with acute or convalescent COVID-19. The donor label of this sample is uncertain.

The chain couples TRBV6-5 to TRBJ2-7; 10 nucleotides line up with TRBD1. CDR3 length: 15 amino acids. Losses at the gene ends were 2 bases for V and 3 bases for J; bases not matched to a gene: 4. Germline V gene lookup returns CDR1 MNHEY and CDR2 SVGAGI. The CDR3 DNA reads as TGTGCCAGCAGTTACCGGACAGGGGGTTTCTACGAGCAGTACTTC. It translates to CASSYRTGGFYEQYF.

The chain carries TRBV5-1 and TRBJ1-4; possible D gene TRBD1, 5 bases. Germline CDR1 and CDR2: SGHRS and YFSETQ. This CDR3 region has 15 residues. V lost 3 bases and J lost 0, with 9 bases in between. CDR3 DNA sequence: TGCGCCAGCAGCTCGGGGGGGTCAACTAATGAAAAACTGTTTTTT. This sequence encodes CASSSGGSTNEKLFF.

The V and J genes are TRBV21-1 and TRBJ2-1; the listed D gene, TRBD1, was not tested against the DNA. TRBV21-1 is flagged as a pseudogene. There are 18 residues in the CDR3. CDR3 loop: CASTERGCDQLSQFEQFF. The CDR3, as DNA: TGTGCCAGCACCGAAAGGGGGTGTGACCAATTGTCGCAATTTGAGCAGTTCTTC.

CDR3 coding DNA: TGTGCCAGCAGTCCCACCATCGGAGGGGCGTACTATGGCTACACCTTC. As protein: CASSPTIGGAYYGYTF. The chain uses TRBV27 and TRBJ1-2, with a possible D match to TRBD1 (5 bases). V lost 5 bases, J lost 3 bases, and 19 bases lay in between. In germline, CDR1 is MNHEY, CDR2 SMNVEV (reference sequence). The CDR3 extends over 16 amino acids.

The gene calls are TRBV5-1 and TRBJ2-7; TRBD2 might be the D (5 bases). The CDR3 has 14 amino acids. The V gene lost 3 bases and the J gene lost 0 bases, with 10 bases spanning the gap. Germline loops: CDR1 SGHRS, CDR2 YFSETQ. CDR3 nucleotide sequence: TGCGCCAGCAGCTCTAGCTGGAGCTCCTACGAGCAGTACTTC. It is translated as CASSSSWSSYEQYF.

This clone was detected only once. The gene calls are TRBV3-1 (or the pseudogene TRBV3-2) and TRBJ2-2, with 8 bases aligning to TRBD2. Trimming at V came to 1 base and at J to 3 bases, leaving 1 base not matched to a gene. Germline V gene lookup returns CDR1 LGHDT and CDR2 YNNKEL (reference sequence). The CDR3 length is 15 residues. CDR3 DNA sequence: TGTGCCAGCAGCCAAGCGGGGGGGCACACCGGGGAGCTGTTTTTT. This translates into CASSQAGGHTGELFF.

The chain carries TRBV9 and TRBJ1-2; D is perhaps TRBD1 (6 bases). Looked up from germline, CDR1 is SGDLS and CDR2 is YYNGEE. There are 15 residues in the CDR3. V lost 3 bases, J lost 8 bases, and 20 bases lay in between. The CDR3 loop reads CASSASDRPSRGYTF. CDR3 coding DNA: TGTGCCAGCAGCGCTTCCGACAGGCCATCCCGGGGCTACACCTTC.

This clone was observed a single time. The genes are TRBV4-1 and TRBJ2-5; 9 nucleotides match TRBD2. Germline assignment: CDR1 MGHRA and CDR2 YSYEKL. There are 15 residues in the CDR3. Trimming cost V 4 bases and J 5 bases; bases outside gene matches: 8. The CDR3 DNA sequence: TGCGCCAGCAGCCTCCTAGCGGGGATGTTGGAGACCCAGTACTTC. Residues: CASSLLAGMLETQYF.